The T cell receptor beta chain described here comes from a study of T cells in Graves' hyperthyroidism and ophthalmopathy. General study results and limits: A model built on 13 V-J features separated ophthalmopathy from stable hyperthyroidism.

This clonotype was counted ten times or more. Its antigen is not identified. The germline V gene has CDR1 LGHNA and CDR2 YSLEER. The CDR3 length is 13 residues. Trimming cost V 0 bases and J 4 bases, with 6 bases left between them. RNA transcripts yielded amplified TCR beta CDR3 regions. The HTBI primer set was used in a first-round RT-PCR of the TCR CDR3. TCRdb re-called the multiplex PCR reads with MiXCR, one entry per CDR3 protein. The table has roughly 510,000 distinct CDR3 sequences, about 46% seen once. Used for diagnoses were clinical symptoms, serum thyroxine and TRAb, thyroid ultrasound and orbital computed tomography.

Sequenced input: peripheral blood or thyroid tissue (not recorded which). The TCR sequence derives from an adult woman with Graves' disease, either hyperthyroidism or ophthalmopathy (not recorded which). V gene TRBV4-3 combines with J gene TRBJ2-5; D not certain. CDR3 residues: CASSQDTRETQYF. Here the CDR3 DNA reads TGCGCCAGCAGCCAAGATACGCGAGAGACCCAGTACTTC.